This T cell receptor beta chain was found in a study of cytomegalovirus exposure and HLA in healthy donors. Study-wide points: Earlier findings revealed that most TCR beta V segments proved productive either about 87% or about 30% of the time. In a later analysis, specific HLA alleles were associated with 15,000 to 20,000 TCR beta sequences at a 0.05 false discovery rate. The later analysis indicated that the majority of CMV-associated TCR beta chains appeared HLA-restricted.

The PCR used 60 Vbeta and 13 Jbeta primers. The protocol was immunoSEQ multiplex PCR, while the TCRdb copy is restricted to in-frame clones and leaves out a portion. The sample has 150,000 to 200,000 clones; approximately 84% are singletons. This clone was seen a handful of times. Antigen: not known. This CDR3 spans 16 amino acids. J lost 3 bases, V lost 2 bases, and 4 bases had no gene match. Germline-derived CDR1 and CDR2 are MNHNY and SVGAGI (reference sequence). This TCR derives from a girl aged 10-17 years in good health and CMV-seropositive. The V and J genes are TRBV6-6 and TRBJ2-7; 13 positions agree with TRBD2. Sequencing input: PBMCs. This chain's CDR3 is CASSYRRLAGGYEQYF. For the CDR3, the DNA is TGTGCCAGCAGTTACCGGCGACTAGCGGGAGGCTACGAGCAGTACTTC.